This T cell receptor (beta chain) was identified during a study of response to subunit inactivated influenza vaccine listed by TCRdb under 2018. With respect to the entire study: The study used deep quantitative T cell receptor repertoire profiling to track responses to a trivalent subunit inactivated influenza vaccine. Results the study describes overall, beyond this receptor: The authors suggested that each seasonal influenza vaccination may recruit only a limited number of new T cells.

The library relied on RT-PCR. The sequencer was an Illumina HiSeq 2500. The public reads were quality trimmed at Q25 with fastp and then assembled into clones with MiXCR by TCRdb, keeping productive beta chains. Every CDR3 protein is listed once, alongside the most common genes and DNA of its rows. A total of hundreds of thousands of distinct CDR3 sequences appear in this sample, 15% to 20% of them only once. The biggest ten clones account for roughly 11% of the sample. As concerns this clonotype: The clone's antigen remains unknown. Base qualities are missing; no much larger clone stands one base away.

Sequences MNHEY (CDR1) and SVGEGT (CDR2) are obtained from the germline V gene. A distance of 12 bases separates the germline ends of V and J, which lose 5 bases and 10 bases respectively. Inclusive of the bounding cysteine and phenylalanine, the CDR3 is 13 residues long. The kept DNA is CDR3 alone, 39 bases in frame from the first base. The sequencing here drew on PBMCs from blood, taken 4 to 6 days after vaccination. The source of this sequence is a man between 45 and 60 years old who received an inactivated influenza vaccine. Donor details come from another sample of the same person, matched by shared clones. The rearrangement joined TRBV6-2 or TRBV6-3 to TRBJ1-6; the D gene lacks a confident call. The CDR3 has the sequence CASSPIIGSPLHF. The bases are TGTGCCAGCAGTCCGATTATCGGATCACCCCTCCACTTT.